The clone carrying this TCR beta chain appeared many times. Unmatched junction bases numbered 6, after V lost 6 bases and J lost 2 bases. The CDR3 covers 14 residues. Germline V lookup: CDR1 WNHNN, CDR2 SYGVQD (reference sequence). Unique molecular identifiers tagged individual cDNA molecules. TCRdb reprocessed the 5' RACE reads via MiXCR and lists one record per CDR3 protein. The sample includes about 49,000 distinct CDR3 sequences, 12% of them seen just once. This sample was included in a study of early T cells in non-severe SARS-CoV-2 infection. As for the study in general: Sequencing targeted bulk RNA from unsorted whole blood, leaving chains unpaired.

Sequencing was done on a sample of whole blood. The TCR sequence derives from an adult who was a healthcare worker with PCR-confirmed SARS-CoV-2 infection or an uninfected control (not recorded which). The chain couples TRBV10-1 to TRBJ1-1, with 7 bases aligning to TRBD1. Written as DNA, the CDR3 is TGCGCCAGCAGCTCACAGGGGTTCAACACTGAAGCTTTCTTT. It codes for CASSSQGFNTEAFF.